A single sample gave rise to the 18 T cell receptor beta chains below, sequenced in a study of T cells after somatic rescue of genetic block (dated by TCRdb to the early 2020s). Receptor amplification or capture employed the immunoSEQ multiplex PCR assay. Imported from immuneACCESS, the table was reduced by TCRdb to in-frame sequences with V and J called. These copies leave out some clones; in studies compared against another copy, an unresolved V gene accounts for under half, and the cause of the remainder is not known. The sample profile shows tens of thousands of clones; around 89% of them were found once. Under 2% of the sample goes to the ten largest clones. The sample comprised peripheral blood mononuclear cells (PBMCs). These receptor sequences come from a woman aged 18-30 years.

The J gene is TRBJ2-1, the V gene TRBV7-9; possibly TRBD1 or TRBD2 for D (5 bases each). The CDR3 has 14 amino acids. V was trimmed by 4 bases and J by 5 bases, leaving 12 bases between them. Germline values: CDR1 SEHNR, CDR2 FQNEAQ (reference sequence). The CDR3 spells CASSSQGVHNEQFF. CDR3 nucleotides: TGTGCCAGCAGCTCCCAGGGAGTTCACAATGAGCAGTTCTTC.

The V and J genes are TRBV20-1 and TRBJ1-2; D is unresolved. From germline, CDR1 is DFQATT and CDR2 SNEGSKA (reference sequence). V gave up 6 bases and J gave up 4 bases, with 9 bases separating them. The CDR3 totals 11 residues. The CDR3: CSAPEAYGYTF. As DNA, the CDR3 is TGCAGTGCCCCAGAGGCCTATGGCTACACCTTC.

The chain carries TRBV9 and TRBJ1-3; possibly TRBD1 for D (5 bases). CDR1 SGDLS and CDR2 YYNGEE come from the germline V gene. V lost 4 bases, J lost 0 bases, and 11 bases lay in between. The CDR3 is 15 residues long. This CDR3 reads CASSPRVGSGNTIYF. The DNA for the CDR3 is TGTGCCAGCAGCCCCAGGGTGGGCTCTGGAAACACCATATATTTT.

The CDR3, as DNA: TGTGCCAGCAGCCCAAGACAGACCCGCAACACTGAAGCTTTCTTT. Protein sequence: CASSPRQTRNTEAFF. The V gene is TRBV11-3, the J gene TRBJ1-1; TRBD1 might be the D (5 bases). V gave up 5 bases and J gave up 2 bases, with 15 bases separating them. The germline V gene encodes CDR1 SGHNT and CDR2 YENEEA. The CDR3 has 15 amino acids.

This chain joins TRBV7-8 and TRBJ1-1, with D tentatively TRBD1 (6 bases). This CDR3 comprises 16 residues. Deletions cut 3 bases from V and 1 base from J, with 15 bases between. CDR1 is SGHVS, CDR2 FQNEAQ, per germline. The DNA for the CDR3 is TGTGCCAGCAGCTTGGGTGGGACATCACAGAACACTGAAGCTTTCTTT. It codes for CASSLGGTSQNTEAFF.

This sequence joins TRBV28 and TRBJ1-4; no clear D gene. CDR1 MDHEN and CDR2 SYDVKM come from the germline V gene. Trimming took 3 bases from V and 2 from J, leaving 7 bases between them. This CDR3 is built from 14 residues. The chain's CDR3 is CASSLHATNEKLFF. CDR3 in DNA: TGTGCCAGCAGTTTGCACGCGACTAATGAAAAACTGTTTTTT. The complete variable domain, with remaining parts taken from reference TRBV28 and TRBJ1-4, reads DVKVTQSSRYLVKRTGEKVFLECVQDMDHENMFWYRQDPGLGLRLIYFSYDVKMKEKGDIPEGYSVSREKKERFSLILESASTNQTSMYLCASSLHATNEKLFFGSGTQLSVL.

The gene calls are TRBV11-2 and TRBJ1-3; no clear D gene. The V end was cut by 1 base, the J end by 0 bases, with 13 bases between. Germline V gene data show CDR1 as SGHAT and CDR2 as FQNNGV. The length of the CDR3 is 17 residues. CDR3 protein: CASSLGGRLTSGNTIYF. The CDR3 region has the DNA TGTGCCAGCAGCTTAGGGGGTCGCCTTACCTCTGGAAACACCATATATTTT.

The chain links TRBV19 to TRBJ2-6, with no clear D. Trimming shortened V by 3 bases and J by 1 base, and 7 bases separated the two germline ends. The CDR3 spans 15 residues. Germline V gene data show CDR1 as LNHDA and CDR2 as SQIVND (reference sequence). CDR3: CASSIEVSGANVLTF. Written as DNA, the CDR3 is TGTGCCAGTAGTATCGAAGTATCTGGGGCCAACGTCCTGACTTTC.

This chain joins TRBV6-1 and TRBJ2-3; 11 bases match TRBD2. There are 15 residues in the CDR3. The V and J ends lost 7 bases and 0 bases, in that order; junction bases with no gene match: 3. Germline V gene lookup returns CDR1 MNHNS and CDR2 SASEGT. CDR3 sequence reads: CASKLAGGSTDTQYF. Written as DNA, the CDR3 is TGTGCCAGCAAATTAGCGGGAGGGAGCACAGATACGCAGTATTTT.

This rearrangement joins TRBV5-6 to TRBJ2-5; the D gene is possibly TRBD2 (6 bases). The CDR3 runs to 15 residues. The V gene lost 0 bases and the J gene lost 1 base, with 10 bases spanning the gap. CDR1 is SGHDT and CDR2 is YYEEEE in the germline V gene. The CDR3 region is CASSLVGSGQETQYF. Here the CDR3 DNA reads TGTGCCAGCAGCTTGGTAGGTAGCGGCCAAGAGACCCAGTACTTC.

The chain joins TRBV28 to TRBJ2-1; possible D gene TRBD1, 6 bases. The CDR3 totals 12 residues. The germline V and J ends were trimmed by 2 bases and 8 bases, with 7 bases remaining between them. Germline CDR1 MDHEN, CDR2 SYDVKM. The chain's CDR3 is CASSLTGYEQFF. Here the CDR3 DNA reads TGTGCCAGCAGTTTAACAGGGTATGAGCAGTTCTTC.

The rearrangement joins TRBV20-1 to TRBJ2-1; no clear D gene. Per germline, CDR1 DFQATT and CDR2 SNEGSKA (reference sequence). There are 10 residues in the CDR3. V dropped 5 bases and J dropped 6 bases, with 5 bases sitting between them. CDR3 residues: CSAWVNEQFF. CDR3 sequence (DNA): TGCAGTGCTTGGGTCAATGAGCAGTTCTTC.

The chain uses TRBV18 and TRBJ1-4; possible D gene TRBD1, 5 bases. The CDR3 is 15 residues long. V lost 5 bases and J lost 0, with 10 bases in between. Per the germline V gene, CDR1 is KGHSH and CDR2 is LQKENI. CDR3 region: CASSGAAATNEKLFF. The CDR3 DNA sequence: TGTGCCAGCTCAGGGGCAGCCGCAACTAATGAAAAACTGTTTTTT.

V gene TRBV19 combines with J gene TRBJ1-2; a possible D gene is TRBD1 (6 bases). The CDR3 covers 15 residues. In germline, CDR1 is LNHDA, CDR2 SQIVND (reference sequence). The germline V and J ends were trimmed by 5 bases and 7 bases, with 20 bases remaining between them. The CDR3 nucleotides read TGTGCCAGTAGTGTCCAAACGGGGACACTCTCTGGCTACACCTTC. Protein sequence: CASSVQTGTLSGYTF. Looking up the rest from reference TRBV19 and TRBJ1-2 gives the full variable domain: DGGITQSPKYLFRKEGQNVTLSCEQNLNHDAMYWYRQDPGQGLRLIYYSQIVNDFQKGDIAEGYSVSREKKESFPLTVTSAQKNPTAFYLCASSVQTGTLSGYTFGSGTRLTVV.

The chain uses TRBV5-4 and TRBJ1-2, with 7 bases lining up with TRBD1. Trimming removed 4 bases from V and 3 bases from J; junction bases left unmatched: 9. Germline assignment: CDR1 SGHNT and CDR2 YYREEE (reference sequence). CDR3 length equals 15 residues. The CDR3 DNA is TGTGCCAGCAGCGCGGGCAGGGGGTTCGACTATGGCTACACCTTC. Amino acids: CASSAGRGFDYGYTF.

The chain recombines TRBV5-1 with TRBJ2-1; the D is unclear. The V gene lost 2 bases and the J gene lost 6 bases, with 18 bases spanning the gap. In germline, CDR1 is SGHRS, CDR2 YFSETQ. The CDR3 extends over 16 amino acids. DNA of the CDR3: TGCGCCAGCAGCTTATTGGAGACTCCATCCGGCAATGAGCAGTTCTTC. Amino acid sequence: CASSLLETPSGNEQFF.

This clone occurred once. The CDR3 DNA reads TGTGCCAGCAGTGTCGTCTCGGGAGGGCCGGATACGCAGTATTTT. Its protein product is CASSVVSGGPDTQYF. The rearrangement joins TRBV6-1 to TRBJ2-3, with 8 bases aligning to TRBD2. V trimming: 4 bases; J trimming: 6 bases; junction bases outside the gene matches: 9. The CDR3 has 15 residues. From germline, CDR1 is MNHNS and CDR2 SASEGT.

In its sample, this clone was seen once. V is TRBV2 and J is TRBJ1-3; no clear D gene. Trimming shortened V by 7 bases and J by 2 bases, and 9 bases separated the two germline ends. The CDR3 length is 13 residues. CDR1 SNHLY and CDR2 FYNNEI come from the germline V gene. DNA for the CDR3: TGTGCCAGCATCTTACAGCCTGGAAACACCATATATTTT. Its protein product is CASILQPGNTIYF.